The source of this T cell receptor (beta chain) is a study of cytomegalovirus exposure and HLA in healthy donors. Study background: Within an early data release were tens of millions of unique TCRs drawn from HLA-typed donors.

PCR primers comprised 60 Vbeta and 13 Jbeta primers. TCRdb's copy holds only in-frame clones and misses some; the assay was immunoSEQ multiplex PCR. There are roughly 100,000 clones in the sample; around 80% occur only once, and about 5.3% lies in the top ten. The CDR3 covers 12 residues. The germline V gene has CDR1 MNHEY and CDR2 SMNVEV (reference sequence). V lost 4 bases and J 6 bases, leaving 10 bases between the germline ends. This clone was detected only once. The antigen is undetermined. Whole-study results and caveats: Accurate prediction of most subjects' HLA-A and HLA-B alleles from TCR beta sequences was reported. Earlier analysis found most TCR beta V segments productive about 90% or about 30% of the time. Across donors, presence/absence analyses took sequencing depth to be roughly uniform.

V and J are TRBV27 and TRBJ2-7, with a possible D match to TRBD2 (6 bases). The sequence derives from a male donor in good health and CMV-seronegative. Sequenced material: PBMCs. For the CDR3, the DNA is TGTGCCAGCAGTTCCGGCGGGGCCGAGCAGTACTTC. This codes for CASSSGGAEQYF.